Below, 8 T cell receptor beta chains from the same sample are listed, as sequenced in a study of tumor-infiltrating lymphocytes in localized non-small cell lung cancer. Profiling relied on immunoSEQ multiplex PCR, and the TCRdb table lists in-frame clones only, not all of them. The sample has 12,000 to 15,000 clones, about 71% seen once. The source material was uninvolved lung tissue not adjacent to the tumor. Receptors were obtained from a human donor with non-small cell lung cancer.

This clone was detected a few times. The chain recombines TRBV15 with TRBJ1-1; D is uncertain. With 0 bases removed from V and 4 bases from J, the gap between germline ends came to 15 bases. This CDR3 has 16 amino acids. CDR1 is LNHNV and CDR2 is YYDKDF in the germline V gene (reference sequence). CDR3 residues: CATSRDLGRLGTEAFF. The CDR3 DNA sequence: TGTGCCACCAGCAGAGATTTGGGGAGGTTGGGCACTGAAGCTTTCTTT.

The chain is built from TRBV28 and TRBJ2-7; 8 positions match TRBD1. CDR1 MDHEN and CDR2 SYDVKM come from the germline V gene. The CDR3 is 13 residues long. J gave up 6 bases and V 6 bases, and 7 bases lay outside the gene matches. The chain's CDR3 is CASSHDRGGEQYV. Here the CDR3 DNA reads TGTGCCAGCAGCCACGACAGGGGTGGCGAGCAGTACGTC.

In its sample, this clone ranks as medium-sized. The V and J genes are TRBV5-6 and TRBJ1-6; D remains unclear. The germline gives CDR1 SGHDT, CDR2 YYEEEE. Trimming cost V 4 bases and J 6 bases, with 11 bases left between them. This CDR3 region has 14 residues. CDR3: CASSPDGTNSPLHF. CDR3 DNA sequence: TGTGCCAGCAGCCCAGACGGAACTAATTCACCCCTCCACTTT.

J is TRBJ2-7 and V is TRBV7-9, with TRBD1 as a possible D gene (6 bases). The V end lost 2 bases, the J end lost 0 bases, and 14 bases lay between the germline ends. The CDR3 extends over 16 amino acids. Germline V lookup: CDR1 SEHNR, CDR2 FQNEAQ (reference sequence). The CDR3 bases are TGTGCCAGCAGCTTACAGGGGTCCGATGGCTCCTACGAGCAGTACGTC. Its protein product is CASSLQGSDGSYEQYV.

The V and J genes are TRBV6-1 and TRBJ1-1, with D perhaps TRBD1 (6 bases). Trimming removed 7 bases from V and 3 bases from J, with 15 bases in between. CDR1 MNHNS and CDR2 SASEGT come from the germline V gene. This CDR3 has 14 amino acids. The CDR3: CASTYYGGDTEAFF. CDR3 nucleotides: TGTGCCAGCACCTACTACGGGGGCGACACTGAAGCTTTCTTT.

The chain is built from TRBV4-3 and TRBJ2-6; D is uncertain. There are 15 residues in the CDR3. The V and J ends lost 1 base and 4 bases respectively, with 8 bases between them. CDR1 LGHNA and CDR2 YSLEER come from the germline V gene. In nucleotides, the CDR3 is TGCGCCAGCAGCCAAGGACGGGTGGGGGCCAACGTCCTGACTTTC. Translation gives CASSQGRVGANVLTF.

The V gene is TRBV2, the J gene TRBJ1-1; no reliable D call. This CDR3 spans 12 amino acids. V gave up 3 bases and J gave up 6 bases, with 8 bases separating them. Germline CDR1 and CDR2: SNHLY and FYNNEI. CDR3 region: CASSDFVSEAFF. CDR3 DNA: TGTGCCAGCAGTGATTTTGTATCTGAAGCTTTCTTT.

In nucleotides, the CDR3 is TGTGCCATCAAAGGGACAGGGGCGCAAGCTTTCTTT. It specifies CAIKGTGAQAFF. The J gene is TRBJ1-1, the V gene TRBV10-3; 10 bases are shared with TRBD1. The CDR3 is 12 residues long. The trim removed 7 bases at V and 9 bases at J, leaving 5 bases unmatched. CDR1 ENHRY and CDR2 SYGVKD come from the germline V gene.